These T cell receptor beta chains were read from a single sample in a study of cytomegalovirus exposure and HLA in healthy donors. Sequencing used immunoSEQ multiplex PCR; TCRdb keeps in-frame clones, though not all of them. The profile covers 95,000 to 150,000 clones, with 65% to 80% appearing a single time and around 14% taken by the ten largest. Sequenced sample: PBMCs. These receptors were collected from a woman aged 55-69 years in good health and CMV-seropositive. CDR3s include the opening cysteine and the closing phenylalanine or tryptophan. Fields, in order: V gene, D gene, CDR3 length, clone size, J gene, CDR3 DNA, CDR3 protein. A D gene is named only where the DNA matches it firmly. Size tells how often a clone was seen (once, few, many) or the class of an expanded clone, and some rows leave it out.

TRBV2	NA	15	few	TRBJ1-2	TGTGCCAGCAGTGGGAGACAGGCACCGGGCTATGGCTACACCTTC	CASSGRQAPGYGYTF
TRBV5-1	NA	13	few	TRBJ1-4	TGCGCCAGCAGCTTGATTGGGCCTGAAAAACTGTTTTTT	CASSLIGPEKLFF
TRBV29-1	NA	12	NA	TRBJ2-7	TGCAGCGTTGTCGTCAGCGGCTACGAGCAGTACTTC	CSVVVSGYEQYF
TRBV27	NA	14	NA	TRBJ1-5	TGTGCCAGCAGTGTGGCCGGACAGTCCCAGCCCCAGCATTTT	CASSVAGQSQPQHF
TRBV28	NA	20	NA	TRBJ2-1	TGTGCCAGCGACTTCCAGACCGATCAAAGGCAGAGGGCCGGATACAATGAGCAGTTCTTC	CASDFQTDQRQRAGYNEQFF
TRBV14	NA	15	NA	TRBJ1-6	TGTGCCAGCAGCCGCCAGGGGCAGGTTCCATCACCCCTCCACTTT	CASSRQGQVPSPLHF
TRBV7-2	NA	17	NA	TRBJ2-2	TGTGCCAGCAGCTTGGGGCTGAGTCTGGGGAACACCGGGGAGCTGTTTTTT	CASSLGLSLGNTGELFF
TRBV4-3	NA	13	few	TRBJ1-2	TGCGCCAGCAGCCAAGCGCCAGGCTATGGCTACACCTTC	CASSQAPGYGYTF
TRBV7-2	TRBD1	15	NA	TRBJ1-1	TGTGCCAGCAGCCTCAACAGGGGGCAGAACACTGAAGCTTTCTTT	CASSLNRGQNTEAFF
TRBV19	NA	14	NA	TRBJ1-1	TGTGCCAGTAGTGTATACAGGAGGAACACTGAAGCTTTCTTT	CASSVYRRNTEAFF